This note documents a single TCR beta chain sequence. The target antigen is unknown. The sample originates from a study of cytomegalovirus exposure and HLA in healthy donors. The study, taken as a whole, reports: According to reports, the classifier identified cytomegalovirus status with high specificity and sensitivity. The tendency of first-cohort TCR clusters to co-occur in the 120 or so validation repertoires was the finding of a later analysis.

V dropped 5 bases and J dropped 1; count of bases not matched to a gene: 4. CDR3 length: 14 amino acids. Germline V lookup: CDR1 SEHNR, CDR2 FQNEAQ (reference sequence). The method was immunoSEQ multiplex PCR; TCRdb's version includes in-frame clones alone and lacks a portion of them. The table has roughly 180,000 clones, roughly nine tenths seen once. The clonotype was recovered from a man younger than 40 in good health and CMV-seropositive. The sample consisted of PBMCs. V is TRBV7-9 and J is TRBJ2-7, with TRBD1 identical over 8 bases. The CDR3 here is CASSDDRGSYEQYF. CDR3 sequence (DNA): TGTGCCAGCAGCGATGACAGGGGTTCCTACGAGCAGTACTTC. The whole variable domain, filled in from reference TRBV7-9 and TRBJ2-7, reads DTGVSQNPRHKITKRGQNVTFRCDPISEHNRLYWYRQTLGQGPEFLTYFQNEAQLEKSRLLSDRFSAERPKGSFSTLEIQRTEQGDSAMYLCASSDDRGSYEQYFGPGTRLTVT.